The clone carrying this T cell receptor beta chain was seen only a few times. Its antigen is still unknown. The sample originates from a study of T cells in localized non-small cell lung cancer. General study findings and limits: Appearing in adjacent lung were a median approximately 60 of the top 100 tumor clones. It was uninvolved adjacent lung that showed the highest T cell clonality, exceeding tumor.

Sequencing was performed with immunoSEQ multiplex PCR; in TCRdb, only in-frame clones are kept and a portion is missing. In the table there are roughly 7,000 clones, around half of which are singletons. Germline values: CDR1 MNHGY, CDR2 SAAAGT. The CDR3 covers 14 residues. V lost 0 bases and J lost 5, with 10 bases in between. Material: lymph node tissue, obtained before any cancer treatment. The chain combines TRBV6-8 with TRBJ1-1, with D maybe TRBD1 (5 bases). The sequence was obtained from a man between 40 and 70 years old with stage I lung adenocarcinoma. CDR3 loop: CASSYSQGGTEAFF. The CDR3 DNA reads as TGTGCCAGCAGTTACTCTCAGGGAGGTACTGAAGCTTTCTTT.